The 20 T cell receptor beta chains given below trace back to one sample, sequenced in a study of vaccination and CD4 T cells after COVID-19. These receptors have no identified antigens. Treatment: approximately 9-day PBMC culture with coronavirus spike peptide pools or control peptides (ViraFEST assay). Scientists ran DNA taken from cultured CD4+ T cells through the Oncomine TCR Beta short-read assay for sequencing. In TCRdb, the PCR reads were re-called with MiXCR into one record per CDR3 protein. The repertoire includes several thousand distinct CDR3 sequences, roughly 60% of them detected once, and approximately 24% sits in the top ten. Material for sequencing was CD4+ T cells from blood, cultured in vitro. Every receptor here comes from a human donor who had recovered from COVID-19.

This clonotype appeared once. The J gene is TRBJ1-2, the V gene TRBV15; a possible D gene is TRBD1 (6 bases). V lost 4 bases and J lost 2, with 8 bases in between. CDR3 size: 13 residues. The germline V gene has CDR1 LNHNV and CDR2 YYDKDF (reference sequence). The CDR3 DNA follows: TGTGCCACCAGCACCGACAGGAACTATGGCTACACCTTC. Encoded protein: CATSTDRNYGYTF.

The CDR3 region is CASSLELGSNTDTQYF. The DNA for the CDR3 is TGTGCCAGCAGCTTAGAACTGGGATCCAACACAGATACGCAGTATTTT. This chain joins TRBV7-6 and TRBJ2-3, with D unclear. Germline V gene sequence: CDR1 SGHVS, CDR2 FNYEAQ. Trimming took off 1 base at V and 2 bases at J, with 13 bases between the two ends. The CDR3 has 16 residues.

The V gene is TRBV29-1, the J gene TRBJ2-7, with TRBD1 matching over 9 bases. Germline-derived CDR1 and CDR2 are SQVTM and ANQGSEA. This CDR3 comprises 12 residues. The J segment lost 3 bases and the V segment lost 8 bases, leaving 5 bases of the junction unmatched. The CDR3 loop reads CSTQTGGYEQYF. The CDR3 region has the DNA TGCAGCACTCAGACAGGGGGCTACGAGCAGTACTTC.

This rearrangement joins TRBV5-4 to TRBJ2-7; the D is unclear. This CDR3 region has 14 residues. CDR1 is SGHNT and CDR2 is YYREEE in the germline V gene (reference sequence). Between the trimmed V and J ends, which lost 4 bases and 2 bases, there was a span of 13 bases. The DNA for the CDR3 is TGTGCCAGCAGCGTTGATGTCGGAGCCTACGAGCAGTACTTC. As protein: CASSVDVGAYEQYF.

This clonotype was found a few times. The chain is built from TRBV6-2 or TRBV6-3 and TRBJ1-5; possible D gene TRBD1, 6 bases. Deletions cut 6 bases from V and 0 bases from J, with 18 bases between. Germline CDR1 is MNHEY and CDR2 is SVGEGT. This CDR3 comprises 17 residues. The DNA of the CDR3 is TGTGCCAGCAGCCAAGCGACAGGTGGGAATAGCAATCAGCCCCAGCATTTT. Translation gives CASSQATGGNSNQPQHF.

This sequence joins TRBV10-3 and TRBJ1-1; TRBD1 aligns across 10 bases. The CDR3 consists of 14 residues. In germline, CDR1 is ENHRY, CDR2 SYGVKD. V shed 6 bases and J 11 bases; nucleotides not matched to a gene: 12. CDR3 region: CAISTDRGQTGAFF. In nucleotides, the CDR3 is TGTGCCATCAGCACCGACAGGGGGCAGACGGGCGCTTTCTTT.

For the CDR3, the DNA is TGTGCCAGCAGGCGGGACAGCCAGATGTTTGAGCAGTACTTC. This codes for CASRRDSQMFEQYF. The chain recombines TRBV2 with TRBJ2-7; D may be TRBD1 (7 bases). The CDR3 consists of 14 residues. V was trimmed by 6 bases and J by 7 bases, leaving 19 bases between them. Germline-derived CDR1 and CDR2 are SNHLY and FYNNEI.

The chain recombines TRBV5-5 with TRBJ2-2; D is unresolved. The CDR3 totals 12 residues. The V gene lost 1 base and the J gene lost 7 bases, with 5 bases spanning the gap. From germline, CDR1 is SGHKS and CDR2 YYEKEE (reference sequence). The CDR3, as DNA: TGTGCCAGCAGCTTGTCGATCGGGGAGCTGTTTTTT. The encoded protein is CASSLSIGELFF. The full variable domain, with the rest looked up from reference TRBV5-5 and TRBJ2-2, is DAGVTQSPTHLIKTRGQQVTLRCSPISGHKSVSWYQQVLGQGPQFIFQYYEKEERGRGNFPDRFSARQFPNYSSELNVNALLLGDSALYLCASSLSIGELFFGEGSRLTVL.

J is TRBJ2-7 and V is TRBV20-1; 7 nucleotides line up with TRBD2. The junction had 8 bases not matched to a gene; V was cut back by 5 bases and J by 7 bases. The CDR3 loop spans 12 amino acids. Germline V gene data show CDR1 as DFQATT and CDR2 as SNEGSKA (reference sequence). For the CDR3, the DNA is TGCAGTGCTGGGGATACGCGGGGGGAGCAGTACTTC. Amino acid sequence: CSAGDTRGEQYF.

V is TRBV5-4 and J is TRBJ1-6; the match to TRBD1 covers 7 bases. Per germline, CDR1 SGHNT and CDR2 YYREEE (reference sequence). CDR3 length: 14 residues. Germline trimming cut 4 bases from V and 7 bases from J; bases unmatched to any gene: 5. In nucleotides, the CDR3 is TGTGCCAGCAGCCGCGACAGGGCAAATTCACCCCTCCACTTT. Translation gives CASSRDRANSPLHF.

The V call is TRBV29-1, the J call TRBJ1-1; D is possibly TRBD1 (6 bases). With 7 bases removed from V and 0 bases from J, the gap between germline ends came to 9 bases. There are 12 residues in the CDR3. Germline V gene sequence: CDR1 SQVTM, CDR2 ANQGSEA. The CDR3 sequence is CSGRQVNTEAFF. The CDR3, as DNA: TGCAGCGGTCGACAGGTGAACACTGAAGCTTTCTTT. Drawing the rest from reference TRBV29-1 and TRBJ1-1, the complete variable domain is SAVISQKPSRDICQRGTSLTIQCQVDSQVTMMFWYRQQPGQSLTLIATANQGSEATYESGFVIDKFPISRPNLTFSTLTVSNMSPEDSSIYLCSGRQVNTEAFFGQGTRLTVV.

The CDR3 bases are TGTGCCAGCAGTTCTCCCAGGACAGGCCCGGTACAGCCCCAGCATTTT. It yields the protein CASSSPRTGPVQPQHF. The chain recombines TRBV28 with TRBJ1-5, with 7 bases aligning to TRBD1. Germline CDR1 and CDR2: MDHEN and SYDVKM. The CDR3 length is 16 residues. With 4 bases clipped from V and 7 bases from J, the junction kept 13 bases outside the gene matches.

The count of this clonotype is one. The genes are TRBV7-2 and TRBJ1-2; 10 bases match TRBD1. This CDR3 contains 16 residues. Germline-derived CDR1 and CDR2 are SGHTA and FQGNSA. The trim removed 5 bases at V and 6 bases at J, leaving 12 bases unmatched. CDR3 sequence reads: CASSATLGQGLNGYTF. CDR3 in DNA: TGTGCCAGCAGCGCAACCCTGGGACAGGGGTTAAATGGCTACACCTTC.

The CDR3 DNA reads as TGTGCCAGTACTCCTACAGGCCAAGCTTATAATTCACCCCTCCACTTT. The encoded protein is CASTPTGQAYNSPLHF. The J gene is TRBJ1-6, the V gene TRBV19; D is possibly TRBD1 (5 bases). CDR3 length equals 16 residues. Germline V gives CDR1 LNHDA, CDR2 SQIVND (reference sequence). V was shortened by 7 bases and J by 4 bases, with 17 bases between the two germline ends.

The chain carries TRBV7-2 and TRBJ1-5; tentative D call: TRBD1 (5 bases). Trimming pared 6 bases from V and 2 bases from J, leaving 11 bases between. Germline CDR1 is SGHTA and CDR2 is FQGNSA. The CDR3 runs to 14 residues. The CDR3 loop reads CASSGGDGNQPQHF. DNA for the CDR3: TGTGCCAGCAGTGGTGGGGACGGCAATCAGCCCCAGCATTTT.

This chain links TRBV7-8 with TRBJ2-2; 10 nucleotides match TRBD2. The CDR3 contains 15 residues. J was trimmed by 6 bases and V by 3 bases; bases with no gene match: 4. CDR1 is SGHVS and CDR2 is FQNEAQ in the germline V gene. CDR3 in amino acids: CASSFGLAGAGELFF. The CDR3, as DNA: TGTGCCAGCAGCTTTGGCCTAGCGGGAGCCGGGGAGCTGTTTTTT. The complete variable domain, with remaining parts taken from reference TRBV7-8 and TRBJ2-2, reads GAGVSQSPRYKVAKRGQDVALRCDPISGHVSLFWYQQALGQGPEFLTYFQNEAQLDKSGLPSDRFFAERPEGSVSTLKIQRTQQEDSAVYLCASSFGLAGAGELFFGEGSRLTVL.

This chain uses TRBV6-1 with TRBJ2-2, with D unresolved. The V end was cut by 10 bases, the J end by 0 bases, with 6 bases between. The CDR3 has 12 amino acids. In germline, CDR1 is MNHNS, CDR2 SASEGT. The CDR3 region is CAIYTNTGELFF. As DNA, the CDR3 is TGTGCCATCTACACGAACACCGGGGAGCTGTTTTTT.

Notes on this clonotype: The junction and the germline gene differ at one end; a read error may be behind it. CDR3 bases: TGTGCCGGCAGGGGACTAGCGGGAGGCAATGAGCAGTTCTTC. Its protein is CAGRGLAGGNEQFF. The J gene is TRBJ2-1, the V gene TRBV6-1; 15 bases fit TRBD2. Germline V lookup: CDR1 MNHNS, CDR2 SASEGT. The CDR3 loop spans 14 amino acids.

The chain carries TRBV7-2 and TRBJ1-6, with D perhaps matching TRBD1 (5 bases). CDR3 length: 16 residues. Germline CDR1 and CDR2: SGHTA and FQGNSA. V dropped 2 bases and J dropped 8 bases, with 16 bases sitting between them. This chain's CDR3 is CASSLLGTYSDSPLHF. The CDR3 DNA reads TGTGCCAGCAGCTTATTGGGGACCTACAGTGATTCACCCCTCCACTTT. The full variable domain, in which reference TRBV7-2 and TRBJ1-6 provide the parts outside the CDR3, is GAGVSQSPSNKVTEKGKDVELRCDPISGHTALYWYRQSLGQGLEFLIYFQGNSAPDKSGLPSDRFSAERTGGSVSTLTIQRTQQEDSAVYLCASSLLGTYSDSPLHFGNGTRLTVT.

The chain couples TRBV2 to TRBJ1-1; 12 nucleotides line up with TRBD1. This CDR3 comprises 16 residues. The V gene end was trimmed by 6 bases and the J gene end by 2 bases; junction bases not matched to a gene: 7. Germline CDR1 is SNHLY and CDR2 is FYNNEI. The DNA for the CDR3 is TGTGCCAGCAGGGACGGGACAGGGGGCCTAAACACTGAAGCTTTCTTT. The encoded protein is CASRDGTGGLNTEAFF.